Below are 31 T cell receptor beta chains sequenced from a single sample in a study of beta chain features in type 1 diabetes. Since all of the isolated RNA was reverse transcribed, expressed TCRB transcripts were what got sequenced. Only in-frame clones appear in the TCRdb table, and some are missing; sequencing was by immunoSEQ multiplex PCR. The sample has 300,000 to 350,000 clones, roughly 14% seen once. Antigen specificity for these receptors is unknown. Overall study findings and caveats: All four CD4+ subsets of Type 1 diabetes patients contained TCRB CDR3s that were moderately but significantly shorter.

The sample taken for sequencing was naive CD4+ T cells from blood. The receptors come from a young woman with type 1 diabetes.

The V and J genes are TRBV19 and TRBJ1-1, with TRBD1 matching over 7 bases. The CDR3 is 16 residues long. Per germline, CDR1 LNHDA and CDR2 SQIVND (reference sequence). The V segment lost 6 bases and the J segment 2 bases; nucleotides outside the gene matches: 12. Here the CDR3 DNA reads TGTGCCAGTAGAGGCGACAGGGCCGGTGGTAACACTGAAGCTTTCTTT. This translates into CASRGDRAGGNTEAFF.

In this sample, this clone turned up a few times. The chain couples TRBV11-1 to TRBJ2-7; 9 bases align to TRBD2. Losses at the gene ends were 5 bases for V and 6 bases for J; bases not matched to a gene: 8. The V gene's germline CDR1 is SGHAT and CDR2 FQDESV (reference sequence). The CDR3 covers 14 residues. The CDR3 sequence: CASSPRVAGVEQYF. DNA of the CDR3: TGTGCCAGCAGCCCACGGGTAGCGGGAGTCGAGCAGTACTTC.

This chain links TRBV18 with TRBJ2-1; D is unresolved. This CDR3 comprises 15 residues. Trimming shortened V by 0 bases and J by 0 bases, and 6 bases separated the two germline ends. Germline CDR1 is KGHSH and CDR2 is LQKENI. CDR3 amino acids: CASSPPESSYNEQFF. The CDR3 region has the DNA TGTGCCAGCTCACCACCAGAGAGCTCCTACAATGAGCAGTTCTTC.

This clone came up a few times. CDR3 sequence: CASSLSQGANYGYTF. DNA for the CDR3: TGTGCCAGCAGCTTGTCACAGGGGGCTAACTATGGCTACACCTTC. V and J are TRBV5-4 and TRBJ1-2; 8 bases are shared with TRBD1. V lost 1 base, J lost 0 bases, and 2 bases stayed unmatched. The germline gives CDR1 SGHNT, CDR2 YYREEE (reference sequence). The CDR3 contains 15 residues.

This rearrangement joins TRBV19 to TRBJ2-1, with TRBD2 as a possible D gene (6 bases). V was trimmed by 3 bases and J by 8 bases, leaving 20 bases between them. The CDR3 sequence is 16 residues long. Per germline, CDR1 LNHDA and CDR2 SQIVND (reference sequence). The CDR3 DNA follows: TGTGCCAGTAGTATGGGTAGCGGTAGTGGGGTCTATGAGCAGTTCTTC. It translates to CASSMGSGSGVYEQFF.

There are a few counts of this clone. The chain joins TRBV7-8 to TRBJ2-1; D possibly corresponds to TRBD2 (6 bases). Per germline, CDR1 SGHVS and CDR2 FQNEAQ. The CDR3 runs to 16 residues. Trimming shortened V by 4 bases and J by 0 bases, and 13 bases separated the two germline ends. The CDR3 spells CASSSPRGSSYNEQFF. The CDR3 nucleotides read TGTGCCAGCAGCTCCCCGCGGGGCAGCTCCTACAATGAGCAGTTCTTC.

The rearrangement joins TRBV30 to TRBJ2-5, with 9 bases aligning to TRBD2. CDR3 length: 15 amino acids. With 3 bases clipped from V and 1 base from J, the junction kept 6 bases outside the gene matches. Germline lookup yields CDR1 GTSNPN and CDR2 SVGIG (reference sequence). CDR3: CAWSTGTSFQETQYF. DNA for the CDR3: TGTGCCTGGAGCACCGGGACTAGCTTCCAAGAGACCCAGTACTTC.

This clone was seen more than once but under ten times. V and J are TRBV6-6 and TRBJ2-5, with 7 bases lining up with TRBD1. The germline gives CDR1 MNHNY, CDR2 SVGAGI (reference sequence). The CDR3 extends over 13 amino acids. The trim removed 5 bases at V and 1 base at J, leaving 1 base unmatched. CDR3 DNA sequence: TGTGCCAGCAGTGGGGACAGCCAAGAGACCCAGTACTTC. Translated: CASSGDSQETQYF.

This clone was picked up a small number of times. The chain joins TRBV5-1 to TRBJ1-2; D remains unclear. Germline-derived CDR1 and CDR2 are SGHRS and YFSETQ. Trimming removed 0 bases from V and 3 bases from J, with 12 bases in between. The CDR3 runs 15 residues. The CDR3 spells CASSLVAASYYGYTF. CDR3 bases: TGCGCCAGCAGCTTGGTTGCAGCGTCTTACTATGGCTACACCTTC.

The chain employs TRBV7-3 and TRBJ2-7; a possible D gene is TRBD2 (6 bases). The ends were cut back, 1 base at V and 6 bases at J, with 10 bases in the middle. Germline V gene data show CDR1 as SGHTA and CDR2 as FQGTGA. The CDR3 sequence is 13 residues long. CDR3 amino acids: CASSLKPGSEQYF. The CDR3 DNA follows: TGTGCCAGCAGCTTAAAACCCGGGAGCGAGCAGTACTTC.

The chain combines TRBV12-5 with TRBJ2-1; 10 positions agree with TRBD2. From germline, CDR1 is LGHNT and CDR2 FRNRAP. The CDR3 is 17 amino acids. V shed 0 bases, J shed 6 bases, and the junction held 8 bases outside the gene matches. DNA of the CDR3: TGTGCTAGTGGTTTGGTTTTGAGCGGGAGGGCCCTCAATGAGCAGTTCTTC. Translation: CASGLVLSGRALNEQFF.

This chain joins TRBV4-1 and TRBJ2-5; 7 bases map to TRBD2. Germline V gives CDR1 MGHRA, CDR2 YSYEKL. This CDR3 is 14 amino acids long. V lost 6 bases, J lost 6 bases, and 10 bases stayed unmatched. The CDR3 DNA is TGCGCCAGCAGACATTCGCGCGGGAGTCAGACCCAGTACTTC. Translating gives CASRHSRGSQTQYF.

The gene calls are TRBV11-2 and TRBJ2-3; 8 bases agree with TRBD2. CDR3 length: 15 amino acids. Germline values: CDR1 SGHAT, CDR2 FQNNGV. The V segment lost 1 base and the J segment 2 bases; nucleotides outside the gene matches: 2. The CDR3 bases are TGTGCCAGCAGCTTAGCGGGAGGGAACACAGATACGCAGTATTTT. This codes for CASSLAGGNTDTQYF.

This clone was found a few times. The rearrangement uses TRBV25-1 and TRBJ1-1; a weak D match, TRBD1 (5 bases). This CDR3 spans 15 amino acids. Germline CDR1 MGHDK, CDR2 SYGVNS. Trimming took off 5 bases at V and 4 bases at J, with 17 bases between the two ends. This CDR3 reads CASSQTGTMGTEAFF. CDR3 nucleotides: TGTGCCAGCAGTCAAACAGGAACGATGGGCACTGAAGCTTTCTTT.

This clone was seen a few times. The genes are TRBV7-2 and TRBJ2-2, with TRBD2 identical over 8 bases. V lost 2 bases, J lost 3 bases, and 8 bases stayed unmatched. The CDR3 is 17 amino acids. Germline loops: CDR1 SGHTA, CDR2 FQGNSA. The CDR3 loop is CASSLNGAGAYTGELFF. CDR3 sequence (DNA): TGTGCCAGCAGCTTAAATGGAGCGGGAGCGTACACCGGGGAGCTGTTTTTT.

This clone was found many times. CDR3 sequence reads: CASSIQGYEQFF. The DNA of the CDR3 is TGTGCCAGCAGCATCCAGGGCTATGAGCAGTTCTTC. The gene calls are TRBV7-2 and TRBJ2-1; TRBD1 might be the D (5 bases). Germline lookup yields CDR1 SGHTA and CDR2 FQGNSA. The ends were cut back, 5 bases at V and 8 bases at J, with 10 bases in the middle. The CDR3 is made up of 12 amino acids.

This sequence joins TRBV28 and TRBJ2-1, with D possibly matching TRBD2 (5 bases). V gave up 4 bases and J gave up 12 bases, with 13 bases separating them. The CDR3 totals 12 residues. Germline V gene sequence: CDR1 MDHEN, CDR2 SYDVKM. DNA for the CDR3: TGTGCCAGCAGTTCCGGGGTGATCTCGCAGTTCTTC. It codes for CASSSGVISQFF.

This clone was observed a few times. The rearrangement links TRBV11-2 to TRBJ2-5, with 7 bases lining up with TRBD1. The CDR3 has 14 amino acids. From germline, CDR1 is SGHAT and CDR2 FQNNGV. Trimming at V came to 5 bases and at J to 1 base, leaving 4 bases not matched to a gene. CDR3 sequence reads: CASSTDRVQETQYF. The CDR3 coding sequence is TGTGCCAGCAGCACAGACAGGGTCCAAGAGACCCAGTACTTC.

V usage is TRBV11-2 and J usage is TRBJ2-1; 13 nucleotides agree with TRBD2. Germline CDR1 reads SGHAT; CDR2 reads FQNNGV. This CDR3 has 16 amino acids. The junction had 9 bases not matched to a gene; V was cut back by 5 bases and J by 8 bases. CDR3 region: CASSGPGTSGTHEQFF. DNA for the CDR3: TGTGCCAGCAGCGGTCCCGGGACTAGCGGGACCCATGAGCAGTTCTTC. Supplemented by reference TRBV11-2 and TRBJ2-1, the full variable domain reads EAGVAQSPRYKIIEKRQSVAFWCNPISGHATLYWYQQILGQGPKLLIQFQNNGVVDDSQLPKDRFSAERLKGVDSTLKIQPAKLEDSAVYLCASSGPGTSGTHEQFFGPGTRLTVL.

As concerns this clone: The identical CDR3 is also encoded by other nucleotide sequences in the sample. The genes are TRBV9 and TRBJ2-1; perhaps TRBD2 as D (6 bases). The germline gives CDR1 SGDLS, CDR2 YYNGEE. The CDR3 covers 13 residues. V was cut by 4 bases and J by 3 bases, with 8 bases left in between. This CDR3 is CASSPRGYNEQFF. The CDR3 DNA follows: TGTGCCAGCAGCCCGCGGGGCTACAATGAGCAGTTCTTC.

This clone was observed a handful of times. The V and J genes are TRBV18 and TRBJ2-3, with D perhaps TRBD1 (5 bases). Deletions cut 4 bases from V and 5 bases from J, with 10 bases between. The CDR3 is 13 residues long. The germline CDR1 and CDR2 sequences are KGHSH and LQKENI. CDR3 nucleotides: TGTGCCAGCTCACGGAGCAGGGAAGATACGCAGTATTTT. As protein: CASSRSREDTQYF.

This clone turned up a few times. This sequence joins TRBV25-1 and TRBJ2-5; 10 positions match TRBD1. CDR3 length equals 15 residues. Germline lookup yields CDR1 MGHDK and CDR2 SYGVNS. V shed 4 bases and J 3 bases; nucleotides not matched to a gene: 5. CDR3 protein: CASSGAGTGEETQYF. The CDR3 DNA follows: TGTGCCAGCAGTGGAGCCGGGACAGGGGAAGAGACCCAGTACTTC.

This clone was recorded a few times. This CDR3 is CASSSQGASGYTF. Written as DNA, the CDR3 is TGTGCCAGCAGCTCACAGGGAGCCTCTGGCTACACCTTC. The chain has TRBV7-9 and TRBJ1-2, with D possibly matching TRBD1 (6 bases). This CDR3 region has 13 residues. Between the trimmed V and J ends, which lost 4 bases and 7 bases, there was a span of 13 bases. From germline, CDR1 is SEHNR and CDR2 FQNEAQ (reference sequence).

This clone was picked up a small number of times. The chain has TRBV7-3 and TRBJ2-7; 12 bases fit TRBD2. CDR3 length: 14 amino acids. CDR1 and CDR2 (germline): SGHTA, FQGTGA. Unmatched junction bases numbered 5, after V lost 5 bases and J lost 6 bases. As DNA, the CDR3 is TGTGCCAGCAGCCTGACTAGCGGGAGCGCCGAGCAGTACTTC. Translated, it gives CASSLTSGSAEQYF.

The chain uses TRBV11-2 and TRBJ1-1; 8 bases are a match to TRBD1. This CDR3 contains 18 residues. V shed 4 bases, J shed 0 bases, and the junction held 13 bases outside the gene matches. Germline-derived CDR1 and CDR2 are SGHAT and FQNNGV. CDR3 nucleotide sequence: TGTGCCAGCAGCTCATCCCCGGACAGGGCCTTCATGAACACTGAAGCTTTCTTT. The encoded protein is CASSSSPDRAFMNTEAFF. Filled out from reference TRBV11-2 and TRBJ1-1, the complete variable domain reads EAGVAQSPRYKIIEKRQSVAFWCNPISGHATLYWYQQILGQGPKLLIQFQNNGVVDDSQLPKDRFSAERLKGVDSTLKIQPAKLEDSAVYLCASSSSPDRAFMNTEAFFGQGTRLTVV.

The rearrangement links TRBV9 to TRBJ2-2; possibly TRBD2 for D (6 bases). The CDR3 loop spans 15 amino acids. The V end was cut by 3 bases, the J end by 0 bases, with 9 bases between. Per the germline V gene, CDR1 is SGDLS and CDR2 is YYNGEE. CDR3: CASSASASNTGELFF. CDR3 nucleotide sequence: TGTGCCAGCAGCGCTAGCGCCTCGAACACCGGGGAGCTGTTTTTT.

This clone was detected a few times. At one of its ends the junction is not consistent with the germline gene, which may arise from a read error. The rearrangement links TRBV7-2 to TRBJ2-7, with D maybe TRBD2 (6 bases). The CDR3 runs to 14 residues. Germline-derived CDR1 and CDR2 are SGHTA and FQGNSA. The CDR3 loop reads CASSLVTGDQPADF. The DNA of the CDR3 is TGTGCCAGCAGCTTAGTAACGGGAGATCAGCCGGCGGACTTC.

This clone was observed a few times. The gene calls are TRBV27 and TRBJ2-7; 7 bases match TRBD1. With V trimmed by 6 bases and J by 6 bases, 11 bases remained unmatched. CDR1 is MNHEY and CDR2 is SMNVEV in the germline V gene (reference sequence). This CDR3 contains 14 residues. CDR3 protein: CASSQTGRRGEQYF. DNA for the CDR3: TGTGCCAGCAGCCAGACAGGGCGCCGCGGCGAGCAGTACTTC.

The chain recombines TRBV9 with TRBJ2-2; 9 bases are a match to TRBD1. CDR3 length: 15 residues. The V gene end was trimmed by 0 bases and the J gene end by 10 bases; junction bases not matched to a gene: 7. Germline CDR1 SGDLS, CDR2 YYNGEE. This CDR3 reads CASSVVGTGLQELFF. DNA for the CDR3: TGTGCCAGCAGCGTAGTAGGGACAGGGTTGCAGGAGCTGTTTTTT.

This clone was found a few times. The chain uses TRBV6-6 and TRBJ1-5, with 9 nucleotides matching TRBD1. In germline, CDR1 is MNHNY, CDR2 SVGAGI (reference sequence). Losses at the gene ends were 0 bases for V and 6 bases for J; bases not matched to a gene: 3. The CDR3 covers 15 residues. The CDR3 sequence is CASSYSTGGGQPQHF. The CDR3 DNA reads as TGTGCCAGCAGTTACTCGACAGGGGGAGGTCAGCCCCAGCATTTT.

The chain carries TRBV11-3 and TRBJ2-1, with 8 bases lining up with TRBD1. This CDR3 spans 16 amino acids. Trimming at V came to 1 base and at J to 8 bases, leaving 10 bases not matched to a gene. Germline CDR1 is SGHNT and CDR2 is YENEEA. CDR3 sequence: CASSLADRARIDEQFF. In nucleotides, the CDR3 is TGTGCCAGCAGCTTAGCGGACAGGGCCCGAATAGATGAGCAGTTCTTC.